A selection of T cell receptor beta chains follows, all from one sample in a study of blood T cell repertoires in COVID-19. Measured with immunoSEQ multiplex PCR; TCRdb has only the in-frame clones, and not every one. The table lists about 140,000 clones, about 82% of them singletons. The sequencing input was peripheral blood. The source of these receptors is a man aged 45-65 years with acute or convalescent COVID-19. Each CDR3 is given with its conserved first and last residue. A D gene is named only where the DNA matches it firmly. Some rows mark clone size as missing; the rest say once, few, many or name a class of expanded clone.

j_gene,d_gene,v_gene,abundance,CDR3nt,CDR3aa
TRBJ2-3,TRBD1,TRBV3-1/TRBV3-2,-,TGTGCCAGCAGAGGGACAGGTAACACAGATACGCAGTATTTT,CASRGTGNTDTQYF
TRBJ2-7,-,TRBV11-3,-,TGTGCCAGCAGCGTGGACTGGTACGAGCAGTACTTC,CASSVDWYEQYF
TRBJ2-3,-,TRBV7-3,-,TGTGCCAGCAGCTTGCAGGGGAGCACAGATACGCAGTATTTT,CASSLQGSTDTQYF
TRBJ1-6,-,TRBV6-5,-,TGTGCCAGCAGTTGGGCAGGGCGGAACAATAATTCACCCCTCCACTTT,CASSWAGRNNNSPLHF
TRBJ2-7,-,TRBV6-5,-,TGTGCCAGCAGTTCATCAGCCTACGAGCAGTACTTC,CASSSSAYEQYF
TRBJ2-1,-,TRBV15,-,TGTGCCACCAGCAGAGTAGACCAGGTCGATGAGCAGTTCTTC,CATSRVDQVDEQFF
TRBJ2-1,TRBD2,TRBV27,-,TGTGCCAGCAGGACTAGCGGGGGTAAGGATGAGCAGTTCTTC,CASRTSGGKDEQFF
TRBJ2-7,TRBD1,TRBV27,-,TGTGCCACCCAAATACAGGGGGCCCCTTTCGAGCAGTACTTC,CATQIQGAPFEQYF
TRBJ1-1,TRBD1,TRBV7-9,-,TGTGCCGGACTTGACAGGGACACTGAAGCTTTCTTT,CAGLDRDTEAFF
TRBJ1-1,-,TRBV3-1/TRBV3-2,-,TGTGCCAGCAGCCAATCGACTGAAGCTTTCTTT,CASSQSTEAFF
TRBJ2-1,TRBD2,TRBV6-2/TRBV6-3,-,TGTGCCAGCAGTAAGGGACGAAGGACTAGCGGGAGTGGTAATGAGCAGTTCTTC,CASSKGRRTSGSGNEQFF
TRBJ2-3,TRBD2,TRBV9,-,TGTGCCAGCAGCGCGCCGACTAGCGGGAGCACAGATACGCAGTATTTT,CASSAPTSGSTDTQYF
TRBJ2-1,-,TRBV5-1,-,TGCGCCAGCAGCTTGGCCAGGGGCTCCTACAATGAGCAGTTCTTC,CASSLARGSYNEQFF
TRBJ2-7,-,TRBV13,-,TGTGCCAGCAGCTTAGGATCGAAGGGGTACTACGAGCAGTACTTC,CASSLGSKGYYEQYF
TRBJ1-1,-,TRBV7-6,-,TGTGCCAGCAGCTTAGACAGATACACTGAAGCTTTCTTT,CASSLDRYTEAFF
TRBJ2-5,TRBD2,TRBV2,-,TGTGCCAGCAGACCGGGAGGCCAAGAGACCCAGTACTTC,CASRPGGQETQYF
TRBJ2-7,-,TRBV20-1,-,TGCAGTGCTCCGGACTCCGGGGAGCAGTACTTC,CSAPDSGEQYF
TRBJ1-1,TRBD1,TRBV7-9,once,TGTGCCAGCAGGCCGGGACAGGGGGCGAACACTGAAGCTTTCTTT,CASRPGQGANTEAFF
TRBJ2-1,-,TRBV5-1,once,TGCGCCAGCAGCTTGGAGGGCAGCGGTGAGCAGTTCTTC,CASSLEGSGEQFF
TRBJ2-3,TRBD1,TRBV6-4,-,TGTGCCAGCAGCACCACCTGGGACAGCAGCACAGATACGCAGTATTTT,CASSTTWDSSTDTQYF
TRBJ1-1,-,TRBV11-2,-,TGTGCCAGCAGCTCAAACTCCGGGAATGAAGCTTTCTTT,CASSSNSGNEAFF
TRBJ1-6,-,TRBV5-6,-,TGTGCCAGCAGCTTGGGGATCGGGGGTACACTTTCACCCCTCCACTTT,CASSLGIGGTLSPLHF
TRBJ1-1,TRBD1,TRBV12-3/TRBV12-4,-,TGTGCCAGCAGCAGGGGGACTGAAGCTTTCTTT,CASSRGTEAFF
TRBJ1-5,TRBD1,TRBV6-5,-,TGTGCCAGCAGTTCCGAGGGGGCTGGCAATCAGCCCCAGCATTTT,CASSSEGAGNQPQHF
TRBJ2-1,TRBD2,TRBV7-3,-,TGTGCCAGCAGCTTAACTCCTGGGGGACTAGCCCACAATGAGCAGTTCTTC,CASSLTPGGLAHNEQFF
TRBJ2-1,-,TRBV5-1,-,TGCGCCAGCAGCTTGCAAGGGGGTGAGCAGTTCTTC,CASSLQGGEQFF
TRBJ2-3,TRBD2,TRBV6-6,once,TGTGCCAGCAGTTACTCCAGCGGGAGTAATACGCAGTATTTT,CASSYSSGSNTQYF
TRBJ2-1,TRBD1,TRBV7-9,-,TGTGCCAGCAGCAAGGGACAGACCTCCTACAATGAGCAGTTCTTC,CASSKGQTSYNEQFF
TRBJ2-7,-,TRBV10-2,-,TGCGCCAGCAGTGGAACACAGGGTTCCTACGAGCAGTACTTC,CASSGTQGSYEQYF
TRBJ2-3,TRBD2,TRBV5-1,-,TGCGCCAGCAGCTCTGGGACTAGCGGGGGTCCAGATACGCAGTATTTT,CASSSGTSGGPDTQYF
TRBJ1-2,TRBD1,TRBV5-1,many,TGCGCCAGCAGCTTGGGGGCCGAAAGGGGGCCCCTATATGGCTACACCTTC,CASSLGAERGPLYGYTF
TRBJ1-1,TRBD1,TRBV6-5,-,TGTGCCAGCAGCCTAGGAACAGGGGGAAGGGCTGAAGCTTTCTTT,CASSLGTGGRAEAFF
TRBJ1-4,-,TRBV19,-,TGTGCCAGTACCCGGGGGGGGTATCTTCCTGGTGAAAAACTGTTTTTT,CASTRGGYLPGEKLFF
TRBJ2-6,-,TRBV6-5,-,TGTGCCAGCAGGAGGGGACATTCTGGGGCCAACGTCCTGACTTTC,CASRRGHSGANVLTF
TRBJ2-3,-,TRBV24-1,-,TGTGCCACCAGTGATTTGGCGGGCAACAGGGCAATCACAGATACGCAGTATTTT,CATSDLAGNRAITDTQYF
TRBJ2-2,TRBD1,TRBV19,-,TGTGCCAGTAGTGAGGGACAGGCAACCGGGGAGCTGTTTTTT,CASSEGQATGELFF
TRBJ2-4,-,TRBV5-3,-,TGTGCCAGAAGCCCCGACAGAAACATTCAGTACTTC,CARSPDRNIQYF
TRBJ2-3,TRBD2,TRBV7-9,once,TGTGCCAGCAGGGCTAGCGGGGGGAGCACAGATACGCAGTATTTT,CASRASGGSTDTQYF
TRBJ2-1,-,TRBV10-1,-,TGCGCCAGCTCCGGGGGGCTCTACAATGAGCAGTTCTTC,CASSGGLYNEQFF
TRBJ2-5,TRBD1,TRBV6-6,-,TGTGCCAGCAGTTCCCAGGACAGGGGGCTGGAGACCCAGTACTTC,CASSSQDRGLETQYF
TRBJ1-5,-,TRBV27,-,TGTGCCAGCAGTTTATCGATGACAGCGAGCCACCAGCCCCAGCATTTT,CASSLSMTASHQPQHF
TRBJ2-2,TRBD1,TRBV2,-,TGTGCCAGCAGGATTGGACAGGGACTGAGCGGGGAGCTGTTTTTT,CASRIGQGLSGELFF
TRBJ1-6,-,TRBV2,-,TGTGCCAGCAGTGAAACAGGGACGGGTTCACCCCTCCACTTT,CASSETGTGSPLHF
TRBJ2-7,-,TRBV7-2,-,TGTGCCAGCAGCTTATTACGGCTGAGGAGCTCCTACGAGCAGTACTTC,CASSLLRLRSSYEQYF
TRBJ2-5,-,TRBV6-5,-,TGTGCCAGCAGTCTAGGGGCCCCAGAGACCCAGTACTTC,CASSLGAPETQYF
TRBJ1-5,TRBD1,TRBV7-9,-,TGTGCCAGCGGCGGGACAGGGATGGATCAGCCCCAGCATTTT,CASGGTGMDQPQHF
TRBJ2-7,-,TRBV2,-,TGTGCCAGCAGTTCTGACAGGTGGCCCTACGAGCAGTACTTC,CASSSDRWPYEQYF
TRBJ1-2,TRBD1,TRBV29-1,-,TGCAGCGTTGTAGGGGGCGGATACTCTGGCTACACCTTC,CSVVGGGYSGYTF
TRBJ2-7,TRBD1,TRBV29-1,-,TGCAGCGTCGGGACAGGGGCTAGAGAGCAGTACTTC,CSVGTGAREQYF